A single T cell receptor (beta chain) is shown here with its context. What this receptor recognizes is not known. Per-base quality was not reported, and no clone a single base away is much larger than it. This sample is part of a study of CD8 T cells in seronegative destructive rheumatoid arthritis (dated by TCRdb to 2020 to 2022). Regarding the study in general: Most of the eight CND-RA patients were receiving biological drugs at sampling. Peripheral CD8+ TCRbeta repertoires of CCP-negative destructive rheumatoid arthritis (CND-RA) patients were compared with newly diagnosed seropositive RA, seronegative RA and healthy controls. The seropositive RA, seronegative RA and healthy control comparison cohorts were taken from a previously published TCRbeta dataset and were not newly sequenced.

TCRbeta sequencing used genomic DNA from CD8+ cells, following the manufacturer's instructions. TCRbeta sequencing used the immunoSEQ assay and was run at a genomics technology centre in Finland. The source study handled its data this way. The clonotype tables produced by the immunoSEQ preprocessing pipeline were converted into VDJtools format, and any non-productive clonotypes were filtered out. Samples below 10,000 reads were excluded and the rest subsampled to 10,000 reads; most of the eight CND-RA samples passed. Using the VDJtools CalcDiversityStats function on data subsampled to 10,000 reads, the Shannon-Wiener, Simpson and clonality indices were calculated. To infer antigen specificity, non-singleton TCRbeta clonotypes were hard-matched against VDJdb, with no mismatches permitted. Clusters with potentially shared antigen targets were formed by grouping CDR3 sequences that differed by one amino acid (Hamming distance 1). After groups were resampled to six samples, public clonotypes were tested for group enrichment with one-sided Fisher's exact tests, and this procedure was repeated ten times. The table comes from immuneACCESS by way of TCRdb, which keeps in-frame sequences with V and J called. Part of the clones is missing from these tables; in studies checked, under half for an unresolved V gene and the rest for unknown reasons. That table gives V, J and clone size, and the DNA gave D and trimming. The table for this sample lists approximately 780 clones; about 88% of them were counted only once. The ten largest account for more than 9% of the sample.

V is pruned by 2 bases and J by 2 bases, leaving 14 bases of the junction without a gene match. Sequences MNHNS (CDR1) and SASEGT (CDR2) are obtained from the germline V gene. Inclusive of the bounding cysteine and phenylalanine, the CDR3 is 18 residues long. Of all the DNA, just the CDR3 is kept, 54 bases in frame from base 1. The study at large found these results: A distinct set of enriched public clonotypes appeared to be present in CND-RA patients, and the authors interpreted this finding as support for a separate disease subset. More CMV-reactive and fewer influenza A-reactive CD8+ TCRbeta sequences were observed in CND-RA repertoires than in controls and other RA subtypes. Because diagnostic samples were lacking, the TCR repertoire differences may partly reflect years of poor disease control rather than having been present at onset. The small size of the CND-RA cohort was acknowledged as a limitation of the study. With age adjusted for, CD8+ TCRbeta repertoires in CND-RA patients appeared less diverse and more clonal than repertoires in other RA subtypes. Across the 95,000 to 150,000 clonotypes tested, no public clonotype enrichment was retained after Benjamini-Hochberg correction.

CND-RA patients were negative for the clinical CCP2 antibody test, and joint destruction progressed despite active therapy. Every CND-RA patient showed typical joint destruction in the wrists and ankles and had failed conventional anti-rheumatic therapy. Instead of being sampled at diagnosis, CND-RA patients were sampled after long disease histories, which in several cases spanned decades. Around 45 millilitres of EDTA-anticoagulated peripheral blood were drawn from each patient. Ficoll-Paque PLUS density gradient separation was used to isolate peripheral blood mononuclear cells. CD8+ cells were isolated from fresh or cryopreserved PBMCs by AutoMACS magnetic bead positive selection, with purity checked by flow cytometry. Nucleospin Tissue or Tissue XS kits were used for genomic DNA extraction, and quantification was performed on a Qubit 2.0 fluorometer.

The sequenced sample consisted of CD8+ T cells from blood. This receptor was obtained from a woman aged 45-69 years with seronegative destructive rheumatoid arthritis. The chain employs TRBV6-1 and TRBJ2-5, and TRBD1 matches 7 of the central bases. The nucleotide sequence is given as TGTGCCAGCAGTGAATCGAAGGTGTTTCGGGACAGACAAGAGACCCAGTACTTC. Protein translation: CASSESKVFRDRQETQYF.